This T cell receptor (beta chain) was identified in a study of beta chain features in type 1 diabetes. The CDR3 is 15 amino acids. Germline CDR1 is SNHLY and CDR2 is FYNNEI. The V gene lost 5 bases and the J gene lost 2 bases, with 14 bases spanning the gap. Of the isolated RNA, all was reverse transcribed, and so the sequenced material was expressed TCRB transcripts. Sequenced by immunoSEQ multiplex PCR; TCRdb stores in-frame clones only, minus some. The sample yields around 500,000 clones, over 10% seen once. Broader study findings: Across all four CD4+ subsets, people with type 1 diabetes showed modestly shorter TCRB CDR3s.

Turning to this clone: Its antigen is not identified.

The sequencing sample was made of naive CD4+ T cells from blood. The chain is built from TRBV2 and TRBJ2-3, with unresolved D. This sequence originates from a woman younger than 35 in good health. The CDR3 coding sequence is TGTGCCAGCAGTCTAACCCTTCGGAACACAGATACGCAGTATTTT. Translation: CASSLTLRNTDTQYF. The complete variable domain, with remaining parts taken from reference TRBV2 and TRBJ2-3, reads EPEVTQTPSHQVTQMGQEVILRCVPISNHLYFYWYRQILGQKVEFLVSFYNNEISEKSEIFDDQFSVERPDGSNFTLKIRSTKLEDSAMYFCASSLTLRNTDTQYFGPGTRLTVL.